These 32 T cell receptor beta chains share one sample of origin, sequenced in a study of T cells after yellow fever vaccination. Via MiXCR, TCRdb re-called the 5' RACE reads, giving one row per CDR3 protein. The sample has 100,000 to 150,000 distinct CDR3 sequences; 13% to 15% are singletons. Sequencing used CD8+ T cells sorted from PBMCs, obtained 5 days after the yellow fever booster vaccination. These receptors all come from a man aged 18 to 29 who received the YFV17D yellow fever vaccine.

The chain carries TRBV12-3 or TRBV12-4 and TRBJ2-5; 15 nucleotides line up with TRBD2. The CDR3 is 17 residues long. Germline trimming cut 1 base from V and 3 bases from J; bases unmatched to any gene: 3. The CDR3 spells CASSLGTSGGVKETQYF. DNA of the CDR3: TGTGCCAGCAGTTTAGGGACTAGCGGGGGGGTAAAAGAGACCCAGTACTTC.

This clonotype was seen only a few times. This rearrangement joins TRBV9 to TRBJ2-7; 8 positions match TRBD2. The CDR3 has 17 residues. CDR1 is SGDLS and CDR2 is YYNGEE in the germline V gene. J lost 3 bases, V lost 3 bases, and 14 bases had no gene match. CDR3: CASSANSLAEIYYEQYV. The CDR3 nucleotides read TGTGCCAGCAGCGCCAACTCACTAGCGGAGATCTACTACGAGCAGTACGTC.

The CDR3 spells CASSQGTRGTSYEQYF. CDR3 DNA sequence: TGCGCCAGCAGCCAGGGTACGCGGGGGACCTCCTACGAGCAGTACTTC. This chain joins TRBV4-3 and TRBJ2-7, with 7 bases aligning to TRBD2. Germline-derived CDR1 and CDR2 are LGHNA and YSLEER. J lost 0 bases, V lost 3 bases, and 8 bases had no gene match. CDR3 length equals 16 residues.

This clonotype was seen a few times. This rearrangement joins TRBV7-9 to TRBJ2-1; tentative D call: TRBD1 (6 bases). V was pared by 3 bases and J by 3 bases, with 15 bases between. Germline V gene sequence: CDR1 SEHNR, CDR2 FQNEAQ (reference sequence). CDR3 length: 16 residues. The CDR3 nucleotides are TGTGCCAGCAGCTTGGTCGGGAAGGGGGTCTACAATGAGCAGTTCTTC. It encodes CASSLVGKGVYNEQFF.

J is TRBJ1-1 and V is TRBV6-2 or TRBV6-3; D ambiguous. Trimming cost V 3 bases and J 8 bases, with 19 bases left between them. This CDR3 has 15 residues. Looked up from germline, CDR1 is MNHEY and CDR2 is SVGEGT. For the CDR3, the DNA is TGTGCCAGCAGTTATATGGGTGGTAGTGACGGCGAAGCTTTCTTT. Its translation: CASSYMGGSDGEAFF.

The gene calls are TRBV25-1 and TRBJ2-7; D unresolved. The germline V gene encodes CDR1 MGHDK and CDR2 SYGVNS. The V end lost 3 bases, the J end lost 4 bases, and 16 bases lay between the germline ends. CDR3 size: 15 residues. The CDR3 nucleotides are TGTGCCAGCAGTGACCTCGACCCATCAGGTTACGAGCAGTACTTC. This translates into CASSDLDPSGYEQYF.

In this sample, this clonotype turned up a few times. This rearrangement joins TRBV7-9 to TRBJ2-5; TRBD2 aligns across 9 bases. The CDR3 runs to 14 residues. The V gene's germline CDR1 is SEHNR and CDR2 FQNEAQ (reference sequence). J gave up 7 bases and V 6 bases, and 9 bases lay outside the gene matches. This CDR3 is CASSSAGGPGTQYF. The CDR3 DNA reads TGTGCCAGCAGTTCAGCGGGGGGCCCGGGGACCCAGTACTTC.

This clonotype was observed at least ten times. This chain uses TRBV5-4 with TRBJ2-1; D call uncertain. V lost 0 bases to trimming and J lost 5 bases, with 9 bases between them. Per germline, CDR1 SGHNT and CDR2 YYREEE (reference sequence). The CDR3 spans 14 residues. CDR3 protein: CASSLEPVNNEQFF. In DNA form, the CDR3 reads TGTGCCAGCAGCTTGGAGCCAGTCAACAATGAGCAGTTCTTC.

This clonotype was recorded a few times. This chain joins TRBV7-3 and TRBJ2-2; possible D gene TRBD1, 5 bases. V was trimmed by 5 bases and J by 1 base, leaving 14 bases between them. The CDR3 spans 16 residues. Germline loops: CDR1 SGHTA, CDR2 FQGTGA. This chain's CDR3 is CASSPSARGNTGELFF. CDR3 coding DNA: TGTGCCAGCAGCCCCTCTGCTAGGGGGAACACCGGGGAGCTGTTTTTT.

This chain uses TRBV5-1 with TRBJ2-7; 8 nucleotides align to TRBD2. The CDR3 runs to 13 residues. V shed 4 bases, J shed 7 bases, and the junction held 7 bases outside the gene matches. Germline CDR1 reads SGHRS; CDR2 reads YFSETQ. CDR3 residues: CASSPRGGFEQYF. In nucleotides, the CDR3 is TGCGCCAGCAGCCCTCGGGGGGGCTTTGAGCAGTACTTC. Complete variable domain (other parts from reference TRBV5-1 and TRBJ2-7): KAGVTQTPRYLIKTRGQQVTLSCSPISGHRSVSWYQQTPGQGLQFLFEYFSETQRNKGNFPGRFSGRQFSNSRSEMNVSTLELGDSALYLCASSPRGGFEQYFGPGTRLTVT.

This clonotype showed up many times. V usage is TRBV5-6 and J usage is TRBJ2-3; 8 nucleotides match TRBD2. Germline V gives CDR1 SGHDT, CDR2 YYEEEE. V shed 4 bases, J shed 6 bases, and the junction held 19 bases outside the gene matches. The CDR3 length is 18 residues. CDR3 coding DNA: TGTGCCAGCAGCATCACTCCCGGGCGGGGGGTATCTGAGGATACGCAGTATTTT. As protein: CASSITPGRGVSEDTQYF. Filled out from reference TRBV5-6 and TRBJ2-3, the complete variable domain reads DAGVTQSPTHLIKTRGQQVTLRCSPKSGHDTVSWYQQALGQGPQFIFQYYEEEERQRGNFPDRFSGHQFPNYSSELNVNALLLGDSALYLCASSITPGRGVSEDTQYFGPGTRLTVL.

The chain links TRBV7-8 to TRBJ1-1; the D is unclear. The ends were cut back, 4 bases at V and 0 bases at J, with 9 bases in the middle. Germline loops: CDR1 SGHVS, CDR2 FQNEAQ. This CDR3 spans 14 amino acids. For the CDR3, the DNA is TGTGCCAGCAGCTCAACAGTATTGAACACTGAAGCTTTCTTT. It translates to CASSSTVLNTEAFF.

This clonotype showed up just a few times. Relative to the germline gene, one junction end is altered; a read error may explain this. The rearrangement joins TRBV2 to TRBJ2-1; 7 nucleotides agree with TRBD2. The germline V gene encodes CDR1 SNHLY and CDR2 FYNNEI. CDR3 size: 14 residues. The CDR3 bases are TGCGCAAGTCCGGGACTACAAGAGTACAATGAGCAGTTCTTC. Its translation: CASPGLQEYNEQFF.

CDR3 in DNA: TGCGCCAGCAGCCCAGAGTGGTCGGAAATGAACACTGAAGCTTTCTTT. This encodes CASSPEWSEMNTEAFF. The chain recombines TRBV4-3 with TRBJ1-1; unclear D gene. Trimming shortened V by 4 bases and J by 0 bases, and 15 bases separated the two germline ends. This CDR3 region has 16 residues. CDR1 and CDR2 from the germline V gene are LGHNA and YSLEER.

This clonotype has only a few counts. The chain employs TRBV6-5 and TRBJ2-7; no firm D call. This CDR3 is built from 13 residues. The germline V and J ends were trimmed by 0 bases and 1 base, with 4 bases remaining between them. Germline values: CDR1 MNHEY, CDR2 SVGAGI. The CDR3 nucleotides read TGTGCCAGCAGTTACTCGAGATCCTACGAGCAGTACTTC. Translating gives CASSYSRSYEQYF.

This chain uses TRBV9 with TRBJ1-2; D remains ambiguous. The ends were cut back, 0 bases at V and 2 bases at J, with 11 bases in the middle. CDR3 length: 15 amino acids. Germline CDR1 and CDR2: SGDLS and YYNGEE. The DNA for the CDR3 is TGTGCCAGCAGCGTAGGGAGAGACGAGAACTATGGCTACACCTTC. As protein: CASSVGRDENYGYTF.

This clonotype was recorded a few times. The chain recombines TRBV6-2 or TRBV6-3 with TRBJ2-2; 12 bases map to TRBD2. The germline V gene encodes CDR1 MNHEY and CDR2 SVGEGT. CDR3 length: 17 residues. V lost 6 bases to trimming and J lost 0 bases; unmatched junction nucleotides: 5. CDR3 amino acids: CASSHGTSGPNTGELFF. CDR3 nucleotides: TGTGCCAGCAGCCATGGGACTAGCGGGCCGAACACCGGGGAGCTGTTTTTT.

The chain employs TRBV12-3 or TRBV12-4 and TRBJ2-4, with 9 bases that match TRBD2. The CDR3 consists of 17 residues. J was trimmed by 6 bases and V by 4 bases; bases with no gene match: 13. CDR3 coding DNA: TGTGCCAGCAGTTACGGGCGGGGGGGCTCTAATGCAAACATTCAGTACTTC. Its translation: CASSYGRGGSNANIQYF.

The sample holds a few counts of this clonotype. V and J are TRBV5-1 and TRBJ1-5, with 7 bases fitting TRBD1. The germline gives CDR1 SGHRS, CDR2 YFSETQ. V gave up 0 bases and J gave up 5 bases; unmatched junction bases: 5. This CDR3 region has 15 residues. CDR3 amino acids: CASSLEGGRHQPQHF. Here the CDR3 DNA reads TGCGCCAGCAGCTTGGAAGGGGGCCGGCATCAGCCCCAGCATTTT.

In its sample, this clonotype was seen many times. This chain joins TRBV3-1 and TRBJ2-2; no clear D gene. The CDR3 loop spans 13 amino acids. The V end was cut by 0 bases, the J end by 6 bases, with 5 bases between. Germline V gene sequence: CDR1 LGHDT, CDR2 YNNKEL (reference sequence). The CDR3 coding sequence is TGTGCCAGCAGCCAAGACGGTGCCGGGGAGCTGTTTTTT. Its translation is CASSQDGAGELFF.

The V and J genes are TRBV9 and TRBJ2-3; 7 positions match TRBD2. This CDR3 is built from 16 residues. Germline-derived CDR1 and CDR2 are SGDLS and YYNGEE. V shed 4 bases, J shed 2 bases, and the junction held 10 bases outside the gene matches. The CDR3 DNA reads TGTGCCAGCAGCCGTGCCTCTAGCGGTTACACAGATACGCAGTATTTT. It specifies CASSRASSGYTDTQYF. Filled out from reference TRBV9 and TRBJ2-3, the complete variable domain reads DSGVTQTPKHLITATGQRVTLRCSPRSGDLSVYWYQQSLDQGLQFLIQYYNGEERAKGNILERFSAQQFPDLHSELNLSSLELGDSALYFCASSRASSGYTDTQYFGPGTRLTVL.

The chain employs TRBV5-4 and TRBJ2-1; 10 bases agree with TRBD1. Germline lookup yields CDR1 SGHNT and CDR2 YYREEE (reference sequence). J gave up 8 bases and V 0 bases, and 5 bases lay outside the gene matches. This CDR3 is built from 15 residues. CDR3 nucleotides: TGTGCCAGCAGCTTGGCGGGACAGGGGTACTATGAGCAGTTCTTC. It specifies CASSLAGQGYYEQFF. Full variable domain (rest looked up from reference TRBV5-4 and TRBJ2-1): ETGVTQSPTHLIKTRGQQVTLRCSSQSGHNTVSWYQQALGQGPQFIFQYYREEENGRGNFPPRFSGLQFPNYSSELNVNALELDDSALYLCASSLAGQGYYEQFFGPGTRLTVL.

CDR3 coding DNA: TGTGCCAGCAGCCGAAAGGCAGGGTTGTCCCACGGGGAGCAGTACGTC. Amino acid sequence: CASSRKAGLSHGEQYV. V and J are TRBV7-8 and TRBJ2-7; perhaps TRBD1 as D (5 bases). The CDR3 sequence is 16 residues long. Germline-derived CDR1 and CDR2 are SGHVS and FQNEAQ. The V and J ends lost 5 bases and 7 bases respectively, with 24 bases between them.

The chain joins TRBV24-1 to TRBJ2-1; D gene uncertain. V was clipped by 3 bases and J by 5 bases, with 1 base between them. The CDR3 contains 11 residues. Looked up from germline, CDR1 is KGHDR and CDR2 is SFDVKD. Here the CDR3 reads CATSDNNEQFF. The CDR3 DNA is TGTGCCACCAGTGATAACAATGAGCAGTTCTTC.

This clonotype was seen only a few times. The chain combines TRBV7-9 with TRBJ2-7; D call uncertain. The CDR3 has 13 amino acids. CDR1 and CDR2 (germline): SEHNR, FQNEAQ (reference sequence). The ends were cut back, 3 bases at V and 3 bases at J, with 9 bases in the middle. CDR3 amino acids: CASSFAPNYEQYF. As DNA, the CDR3 is TGTGCCAGCAGCTTTGCCCCTAACTACGAGCAGTACTTC.

This clonotype was picked up a small number of times. V and J are TRBV7-9 and TRBJ1-2; D uncertain. The length of the CDR3 is 12 residues. The V end lost 2 bases, the J end lost 4 bases, and 5 bases lay between the germline ends. Germline CDR1 SEHNR, CDR2 FQNEAQ (reference sequence). The CDR3 DNA reads TGTGCCAGCAGCTTACCCTTCTATGGCTACACCTTC. This sequence encodes CASSLPFYGYTF.

The chain links TRBV12-5 to TRBJ2-1; the match to TRBD2 covers 12 bases. V lost 7 bases, J lost 6 bases, and 4 bases stayed unmatched. The CDR3 is made up of 14 amino acids. Germline CDR1 LGHNT, CDR2 FRNRAP. CDR3: CASELAGGGNEQFF. The CDR3 DNA follows: TGTGCTAGTGAACTAGCGGGGGGCGGCAATGAGCAGTTCTTC.

This clonotype has only a few counts. The CDR3 nucleotides read TGTGCCAGCAGGGGACAGGGGGCGGGTAGCAATCAGCCCCAGCATTTT. As protein: CASRGQGAGSNQPQHF. This chain joins TRBV2 and TRBJ1-5; 12 bases agree with TRBD1. CDR3 length equals 16 residues. J lost 0 bases, V lost 6 bases, and 3 bases had no gene match. Germline loops: CDR1 SNHLY, CDR2 FYNNEI.

The V gene is TRBV7-9, the J gene TRBJ1-2; possibly TRBD1 for D (5 bases). Trimming removed 1 base at V and 3 bases at J, with 15 bases between. The CDR3 consists of 16 residues. Per the germline V gene, CDR1 is SEHNR and CDR2 is FQNEAQ (reference sequence). CDR3 amino acids: CASSLGAAGGYYGYTF. The CDR3 DNA reads as TGTGCCAGCAGCTTAGGGGCCGCCGGGGGTTACTATGGCTACACCTTC. Full variable domain (remainder filled in from reference TRBV7-9 and TRBJ1-2): DTGVSQNPRHKITKRGQNVTFRCDPISEHNRLYWYRQTLGQGPEFLTYFQNEAQLEKSRLLSDRFSAERPKGSFSTLEIQRTEQGDSAMYLCASSLGAAGGYYGYTFGSGTRLTVV.

J is TRBJ1-2 and V is TRBV12-3 or TRBV12-4; TRBD1 matches at 7 bases. This CDR3 has 13 amino acids. V was pared by 2 bases and J by 8 bases, with 5 bases of the junction left unmatched. Here the CDR3 DNA reads TGTGCCAGCAGTTTACGACAGGGAGGAGGCTACACCTTC. This codes for CASSLRQGGGYTF.

This clonotype was counted many times. This chain links TRBV6-5 with TRBJ2-7; 10 nucleotides align to TRBD1. J was trimmed by 4 bases and V by 5 bases; bases with no gene match: 5. CDR3 size: 14 residues. CDR1 is MNHEY, CDR2 SVGAGI, per germline. The CDR3 loop reads CASSPGQGRYEQYF. DNA for the CDR3: TGTGCCAGCAGTCCGGGACAGGGGCGGTACGAGCAGTACTTC.

CDR3 coding DNA: TGCAGTGCTCCGAGGACCGGGGAGCTGTTTTTT. Translated, it gives CSAPRTGELFF. The rearrangement links TRBV20-1 to TRBJ2-2; unclear D gene. Deletions cut 5 bases from V and 5 bases from J, with 6 bases between. Germline-derived CDR1 and CDR2 are DFQATT and SNEGSKA (reference sequence). The CDR3 is made up of 11 amino acids.